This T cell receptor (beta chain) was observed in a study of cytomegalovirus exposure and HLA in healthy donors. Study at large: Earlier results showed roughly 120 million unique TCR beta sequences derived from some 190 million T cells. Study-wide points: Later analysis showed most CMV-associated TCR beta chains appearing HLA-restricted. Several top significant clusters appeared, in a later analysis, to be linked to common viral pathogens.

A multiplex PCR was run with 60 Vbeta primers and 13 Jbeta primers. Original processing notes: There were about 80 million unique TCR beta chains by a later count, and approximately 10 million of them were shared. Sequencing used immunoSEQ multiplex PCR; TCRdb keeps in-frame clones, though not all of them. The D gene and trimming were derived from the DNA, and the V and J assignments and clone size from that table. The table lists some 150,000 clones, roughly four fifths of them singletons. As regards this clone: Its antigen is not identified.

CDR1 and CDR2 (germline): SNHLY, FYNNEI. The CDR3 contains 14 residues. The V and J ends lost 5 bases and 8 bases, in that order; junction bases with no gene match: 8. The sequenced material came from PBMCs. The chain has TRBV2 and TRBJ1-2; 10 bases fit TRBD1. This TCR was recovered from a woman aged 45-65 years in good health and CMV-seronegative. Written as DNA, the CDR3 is TGTGCCAGCAGTTGGGACAGGGGAGAGGCGGGCTACACCTTC. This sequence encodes CASSWDRGEAGYTF.